Described below is a single TCR beta chain sequence and its context. Its antigen is still unknown. Post-sort purity exceeded 98% for all sorted populations. These data belong to a study of beta chain features in type 1 diabetes. The study, taken as a whole, reports: The VDJ junctions of type 1 diabetes patients carried fewer insertions and more deletions. Naive, central memory and regulatory TCRB repertoires appeared more similar among patients than healthy donors.

The CDR3 contains 15 residues. The germline V and J ends were trimmed by 5 bases and 0 bases, with 11 bases remaining between them. Germline CDR1 SEHNR, CDR2 FQNEAQ (reference sequence). As every portion of the isolated RNA was reverse transcribed, the sequencing read expressed TCRB transcripts. Using immunoSEQ multiplex PCR, the repertoire was profiled, and TCRdb retains in-frame clones only, with some absent. This sample has hundreds of thousands of clones, with approximately 28% found just once. The specimen sequenced was naive CD4+ T cells from blood. This receptor was taken from a man aged 18 to 30 in good health. The chain has TRBV7-9 and TRBJ2-1; D remains ambiguous. CDR3 sequence: CASSPGSDSYNEQFF. CDR3 coding DNA: TGTGCCAGCAGCCCCGGGTCTGACTCCTACAATGAGCAGTTCTTC.